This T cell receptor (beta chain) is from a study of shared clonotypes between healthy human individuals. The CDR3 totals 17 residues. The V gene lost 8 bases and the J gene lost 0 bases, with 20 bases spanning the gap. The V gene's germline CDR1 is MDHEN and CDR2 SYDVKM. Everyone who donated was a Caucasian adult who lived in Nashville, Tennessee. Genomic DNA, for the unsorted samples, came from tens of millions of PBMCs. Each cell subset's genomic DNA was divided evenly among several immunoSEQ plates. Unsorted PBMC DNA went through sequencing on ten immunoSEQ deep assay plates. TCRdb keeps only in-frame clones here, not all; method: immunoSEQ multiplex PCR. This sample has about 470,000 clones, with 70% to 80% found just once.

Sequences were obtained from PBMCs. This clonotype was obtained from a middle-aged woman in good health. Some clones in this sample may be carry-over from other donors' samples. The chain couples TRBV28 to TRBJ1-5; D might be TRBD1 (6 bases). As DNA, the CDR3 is TGTGCCAGCGGTGGACAGACACCAAACCTTAGCAATCAGCCCCAGCATTTT. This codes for CASGGQTPNLSNQPQHF.